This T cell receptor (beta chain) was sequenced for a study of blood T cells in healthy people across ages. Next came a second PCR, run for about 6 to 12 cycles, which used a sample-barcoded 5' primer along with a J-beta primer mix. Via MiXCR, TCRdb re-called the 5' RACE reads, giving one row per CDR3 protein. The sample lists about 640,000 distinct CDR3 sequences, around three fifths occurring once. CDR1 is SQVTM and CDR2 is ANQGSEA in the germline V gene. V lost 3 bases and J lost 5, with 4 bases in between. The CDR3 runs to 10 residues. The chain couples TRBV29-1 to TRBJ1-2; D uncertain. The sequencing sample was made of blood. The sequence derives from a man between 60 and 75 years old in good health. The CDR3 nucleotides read TGCAGCGTTGAGCAATATGGCTACACCTTC. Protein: CSVEQYGYTF.